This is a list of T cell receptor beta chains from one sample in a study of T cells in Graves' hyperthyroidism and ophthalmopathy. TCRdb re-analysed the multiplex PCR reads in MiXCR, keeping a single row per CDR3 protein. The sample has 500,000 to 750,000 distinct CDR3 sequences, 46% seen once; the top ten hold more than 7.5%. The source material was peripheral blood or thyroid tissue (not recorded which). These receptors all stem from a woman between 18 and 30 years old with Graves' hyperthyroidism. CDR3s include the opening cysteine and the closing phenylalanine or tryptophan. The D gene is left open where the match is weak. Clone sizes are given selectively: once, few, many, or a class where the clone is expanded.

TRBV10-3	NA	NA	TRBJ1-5	CAISEARNQPQHF	TGTGCCATCAGTGAGGCCAGGAATCAGCCCCAGCATTTT
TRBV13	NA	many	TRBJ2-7	CASSPEALSYEQYF	TGTGCCAGCAGCCCGGAGGCTCTCTCCTACGAGCAGTACTTC
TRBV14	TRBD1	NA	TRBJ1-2	CASSHRDRVKNGYTF	TGTGCCAGCAGCCACCGGGACAGGGTCAAGAATGGCTACACCTTC
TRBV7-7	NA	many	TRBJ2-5	CASSFRFGMETQYF	TGTGCTAGCAGCTTCCGCTTCGGGATGGAGACCCAGTACTTC
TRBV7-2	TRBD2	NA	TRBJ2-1	CASEAGGVGEQFF	TGTGCCAGCGAAGCGGGGGGAGTAGGTGAGCAGTTCTTC
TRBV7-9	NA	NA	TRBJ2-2	CASSGALTNTGELFF	TGTGCCAGCAGCGGCGCCCTGACGAACACCGGGGAGCTGTTTTTT
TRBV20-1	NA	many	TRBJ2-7	CSASPMTYEQYF	TGCAGTGCTTCCCCAATGACCTACGAGCAGTACTTC
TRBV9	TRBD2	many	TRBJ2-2	CASSVDPAGGTGELFF	TGTGCCAGCAGCGTAGATCCAGCGGGAGGGACCGGGGAGCTGTTTTTT
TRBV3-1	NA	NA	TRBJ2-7	CASSLQRTYEQYF	TGTGCCAGCAGCCTACAGCGGACCTACGAGCAGTACTTC
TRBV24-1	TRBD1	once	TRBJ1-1	CATSDHRDRAGTEAFF	TGTGCCACCAGTGATCACCGGGACAGGGCTGGGACTGAAGCTTTCTTT
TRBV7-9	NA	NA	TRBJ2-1	CAAGETYNEQFF	TGTGCCGCGGGCGAAACCTACAATGAGCAGTTCTTC
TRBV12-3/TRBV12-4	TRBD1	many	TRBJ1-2	CASSAGQGLGYTF	TGTGCCAGCAGTGCAGGACAGGGTTTGGGCTACACCTTC
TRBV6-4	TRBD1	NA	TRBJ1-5	CASSHRDRGLNQPQHF	TGTGCCAGCTCTCACCGGGACAGGGGGCTCAATCAGCCCCAGCATTTT
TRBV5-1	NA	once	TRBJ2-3	CASSPQGDGTDTQYF	TGCGCCAGCAGCCCACAGGGAGATGGCACAGATACGCAGTATTTT
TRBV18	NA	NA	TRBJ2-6	CASSPPRGPGANVLTF	TGTGCCAGCTCACCACCGCGGGGTCCTGGGGCCAACGTCCTGACTTTC
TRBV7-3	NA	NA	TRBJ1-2	CASSSRTDYGYTF	TGTGCCAGCAGCTCCCGGACTGACTATGGCTACACCTTC
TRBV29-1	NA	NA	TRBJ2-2	CSSGVRGNTGELFF	TGCAGCTCTGGGGTGCGGGGCAACACCGGGGAGCTGTTTTTT
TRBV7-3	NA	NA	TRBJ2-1	CASNAWGMDNEQFF	TGTGCCAGCAATGCATGGGGGATGGACAATGAGCAGTTCTTC
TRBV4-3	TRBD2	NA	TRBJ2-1	CASSQLAGGNEQFF	TGCGCCAGCAGCCAACTAGCGGGAGGCAATGAGCAGTTCTTC
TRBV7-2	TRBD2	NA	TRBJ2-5	CASSPSGTETQYF	TGTGCCAGCAGCCCTAGCGGGACAGAGACCCAGTACTTC
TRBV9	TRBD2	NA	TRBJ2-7	CASSVGAGVYNEQYF	TGTGCCAGCAGCGTCGGCGCGGGAGTCTACAATGAGCAGTACTTC
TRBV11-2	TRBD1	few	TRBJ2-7	CASSPRGTGGRYEQYF	TGTGCCAGCAGCCCCAGGGGGACAGGGGGCCGCTACGAGCAGTACTTC
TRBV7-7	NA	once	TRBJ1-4	CASSLSSEKLFF	TGTGCTAGCAGCCTGAGTAGTGAAAAACTGTTTTTT
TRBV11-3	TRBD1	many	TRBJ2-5	CASRPQGQETQYF	TGTGCCAGCAGGCCACAGGGGCAAGAGACCCAGTACTTC
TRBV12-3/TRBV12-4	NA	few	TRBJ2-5	CASSPRIQETQYF	TGTGCCAGCAGTCCGAGGATTCAAGAGACCCAGTACTTC
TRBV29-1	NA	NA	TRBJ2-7	CSLHAGEQYF	TGCAGCCTTCACGCGGGGGAGCAGTACTTC
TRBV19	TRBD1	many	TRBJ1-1	CASSIQGQAEAFF	TGTGCCAGTAGTATCCAAGGACAGGCTGAAGCTTTCTTT
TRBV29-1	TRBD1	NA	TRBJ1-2	CSVVPGQGGWPGYTF	TGCAGCGTTGTCCCGGGACAGGGCGGCTGGCCTGGCTACACCTTC
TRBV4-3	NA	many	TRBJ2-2	CASRLGSGSTGELFF	TGCGCCAGCAGGCTTGGCTCGGGGTCGACCGGGGAGCTGTTTTTT
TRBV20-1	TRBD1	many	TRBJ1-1	CSAINRDRATEAFF	TGCAGTGCTATCAACCGGGACAGGGCGACTGAAGCTTTCTTT
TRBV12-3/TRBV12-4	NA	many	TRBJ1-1	CASSPLGQFYTEAFF	TGTGCCAGCAGTCCATTAGGACAGTTTTACACTGAAGCTTTCTTT
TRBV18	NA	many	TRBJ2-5	CASSPTTPGVQETQYF	TGTGCCAGCTCACCCACCACGCCAGGGGTACAAGAGACCCAGTACTTC
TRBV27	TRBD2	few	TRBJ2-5	CASSQGGRGETQYF	TGTGCCAGCAGTCAGGGCGGGAGAGGGGAGACCCAGTACTTC
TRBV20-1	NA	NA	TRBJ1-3	CSEQGNTIYF	TGCAGTGAGCAAGGGAACACCATATATTTT
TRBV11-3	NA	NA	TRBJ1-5	CASSFGSGTGSNQPQHF	TGTGCCAGCAGCTTCGGGTCGGGGACGGGCAGCAATCAGCCCCAGCATTTT
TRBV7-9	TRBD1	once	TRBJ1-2	CASSSGEDRVSGYTF	TGTGCCAGCAGTTCAGGTGAGGACAGGGTATCCGGCTACACCTTC
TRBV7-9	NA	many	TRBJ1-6	CASSLAQGISYNSPLHF	TGTGCCAGCAGCTTAGCGCAGGGGATTTCCTATAATTCACCCCTCCACTTT
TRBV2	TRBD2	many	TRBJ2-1	CASSELAGGNEQFF	TGTGCCAGCAGTGAACTAGCGGGGGGCAATGAGCAGTTCTTC
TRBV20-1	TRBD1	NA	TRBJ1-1	CSARGPGQGVTEAFF	TGCAGTGCTAGAGGCCCGGGACAGGGAGTTACTGAAGCTTTCTTT
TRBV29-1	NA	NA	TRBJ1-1	CSVGLAGLANTEAFF	TGCAGCGTTGGACTAGCGGGTCTCGCGAACACTGAAGCTTTCTTT
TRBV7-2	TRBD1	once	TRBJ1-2	CASSPRTGTNYGYTF	TGTGCCAGCAGCCCTCGGACAGGGACGAACTATGGCTACACCTTC